This T cell receptor beta chain was captured by sequencing in a study of blood T cell repertoires in COVID-19 (dated by TCRdb to 2019 to 2021). In the study overall: The collaborator samples originated in the United States, Italy and Spain and spanned the acute and convalescent phases of COVID-19. Where HLA class I and class II types were available, the types were taken from metadata supplied by the sample provider, not from assay-based typing. The repertoires were released in a freely available public database intended as a resource for research on the immune response to SARS-CoV-2. The prospective study material was composed of cDNA or gDNA derived from T cells, B-cell-depleted T cells, or PBMCs. The samples were drawn from the first 160 participants of the ongoing ImmuneRACE study and from some 1,300 subjects provided by 6 global collaborators. A de-identified subject ID, COVID-19 status, age in years and sex were almost always included in the sample metadata. Subjects who had been exposed to COVID-19, were actively infected with it, or had recovered from it provided the deeply sampled blood TCRbeta repertoires that made up the dataset.

Notes on this clone: The antigen this receptor binds is unknown. Base qualities are not at hand, and no much larger clone is one base apart.

TCRbeta CDR3 regions were amplified from genomic DNA using the immunoSEQ Assay, a bias-controlled multiplex PCR. The original pipeline was this. The number of nucleated cells in each sample was estimated by amplification of reference gene primers within the assay. To quantify the absolute abundance of each unique TCRbeta CDR3 rearrangement, sequence reads were collapsed and filtered. Productive Simpson clonality was computed per sample as the square root of Simpson's diversity index over productive rearrangements. As stored in TCRdb, this immuneACCESS dataset retains in-frame rearrangements with V and J assigned. A fraction of the clones does not appear; measured against another copy, unresolved V genes explain less than half of the discrepancy, and the remainder lacks a known reason. The V and J calls and the clone size are those of that table, but D and trimming were determined from the DNA. This sample comprises roughly 150,000 clones, about 83% of them detected only once. The biggest ten clones account for roughly 19% of the sample.

Overall results and qualifications from the work: Clinical and demographic metadata were provided uncurated, with the amount varying by source and participant.

Samples from volunteer blood donors who had recovered from COVID-19 were contributed by a second Seattle source. Collaborating institutions collected whole blood in K2EDTA tubes following their own protocols. For TCRbeta analysis, collaborators shipped samples in one of three forms: frozen whole blood, isolated PBMCs, or DNA extracted from either of those sample types. This clonotype originated in a woman in her seventies who had recovered from COVID-19. The material sequenced was peripheral blood.

In nucleotide form, the sequence is TGTGCTAGTGGTTCTAGGTTGGGCACAAAACTTCAAGGGGGCGGGGAGCTGTTTTTT. This sequence encodes CASGSRLGTKLQGGGELFF. This receptor chain uses TRBV12-5 and TRBJ2-2, with TRBD1 tentatively as D gene (6 bases match). The CDR3 spans 19 residues, from the cysteine through the phenylalanine. Only the CDR3 region is kept as DNA, spanning 57 bases read in frame from base 1. Relative to germline, V is 4 bases shorter and J is 7 bases shorter, with 28 bases between their ends. CDR1 and CDR2 (LGHNT, FRNRAP) derive from the germline V gene.